This entry lists 22 T cell receptor beta chains sequenced from one sample in a study of cytotoxic CD8 clonotypes in ibrutinib-treated CLL. Assay used: immunoSEQ multiplex PCR; TCRdb lists only in-frame clones, some missing. The sample includes 270,000 or so clones, 60% to 80% of them seen just once. Sequenced material: PBMCs, taken at disease progression, from a patient treated with ibrutinib. These receptors originate from a human donor with chronic lymphocytic leukemia.

This chain joins TRBV10-1 and TRBJ2-3; TRBD2 matches 7 bases. The CDR3 runs to 16 residues. Trimming cost V 5 bases and J 2 bases; bases outside gene matches: 10. Germline lookup yields CDR1 WNHNN and CDR2 SYGVQD (reference sequence). The CDR3 region is CASSWGFLADTDTQYF. The DNA of the CDR3 is TGCGCCAGCAGTTGGGGGTTTCTAGCGGACACAGATACGCAGTATTTT.

This clone was detected only a few times. This chain connects TRBV20-1 to TRBJ1-4; 7 bases are shared with TRBD1. The CDR3 covers 11 residues. Per germline, CDR1 DFQATT and CDR2 SNEGSKA (reference sequence). J gave up 10 bases and V 6 bases, and 5 bases lay outside the gene matches. The DNA of the CDR3 is TGCAGTGCCCACCGACAGGGAAAACTGTTTTTT. As protein: CSAHRQGKLFF.

The rearrangement links TRBV5-6 to TRBJ2-7; D perhaps matches TRBD1 (5 bases). The CDR3 loop spans 13 amino acids. Germline loops: CDR1 SGHDT, CDR2 YYEEEE. V was clipped by 4 bases and J by 5 bases, with 13 bases between them. The chain's CDR3 is CASSRPGYHEQYF. In DNA form, the CDR3 reads TGTGCCAGCAGCCGCCCAGGGTACCACGAGCAGTACTTC.

The table lists this clone with a few counts. CDR3 coding DNA: TGTGCCAGCTCGAGGCTAATACAGGCCCCCTACGAGCAGTACTTC. Translating gives CASSRLIQAPYEQYF. The V and J genes are TRBV18 and TRBJ2-7; D is possibly TRBD1 (5 bases). The V end was cut by 6 bases, the J end by 2 bases, with 17 bases between. The CDR3 totals 15 residues. In germline, CDR1 is KGHSH, CDR2 LQKENI.

A remark on this clone: This CDR3 is also generated by other DNA sequences in the sample. In DNA form, the CDR3 reads TGCGCCAGCAGCTTGGTAGCGGGGGAGACCTACGAGCAGTACTTC. It translates to CASSLVAGETYEQYF. V gene TRBV5-1 combines with J gene TRBJ2-7; 9 bases are shared with TRBD2. With 0 bases clipped from V and 2 bases from J, the junction kept 3 bases outside the gene matches. CDR1 SGHRS and CDR2 YFSETQ come from the germline V gene. CDR3 length: 15 residues.

Points on this clone: A single base separates this from a much larger clone, so it may be a read error. The chain is built from TRBV27 and TRBJ2-2; D is unresolved. The CDR3 has 13 amino acids. CDR1 is MNHEY, CDR2 SMNVEV, per germline (reference sequence). V lost 1 base and J 3 bases, leaving 3 bases between the germline ends. The CDR3 sequence: CASSLWDTGELFF. CDR3 DNA: TGTGCCAGCAGTTTATGGGACACCGGGGAGCTGTTTTTT.

V usage is TRBV2 and J usage is TRBJ1-2; tentatively, D is TRBD1 (5 bases). The CDR3 spans 14 residues. Germline V gene lookup returns CDR1 SNHLY and CDR2 FYNNEI. The V end was cut by 4 bases, the J end by 7 bases, with 16 bases between. The CDR3: CASSVMGGQPGYTF. The CDR3, as DNA: TGTGCCAGCAGTGTTATGGGGGGTCAACCTGGCTACACCTTC.

The chain is built from TRBV5-6 and TRBJ2-2; no definite D call. The V gene lost 0 bases and the J gene lost 4 bases, with 10 bases spanning the gap. The CDR3 has 15 amino acids. Looked up from germline, CDR1 is SGHDT and CDR2 is YYEEEE. The CDR3 bases are TGTGCCAGCAGCTTGGGTCCCACGGGCACCGGGGAGCTGTTTTTT. Its translation: CASSLGPTGTGELFF.

The chain recombines TRBV9 with TRBJ1-2; weak D call: TRBD1 (6 bases). Trimming pared 5 bases from V and 4 bases from J, leaving 12 bases between. This CDR3 comprises 13 residues. Germline V CDR1 and CDR2: SGDLS, YYNGEE. Here the CDR3 DNA reads TGTGCCAGCAGGGGACACCGAGTCTATGGCTACACCTTC. It encodes CASRGHRVYGYTF.

The chain has TRBV7-9 and TRBJ2-2; a possible D gene is TRBD2 (5 bases). Germline V gene sequence: CDR1 SEHNR, CDR2 FQNEAQ (reference sequence). V dropped 0 bases and J dropped 6 bases, with 11 bases sitting between them. The CDR3 runs to 15 residues. CDR3 amino acids: CASSLARSGAGELFF. The CDR3 nucleotides are TGTGCCAGCAGCTTAGCGCGATCCGGGGCCGGGGAGCTGTTTTTT.

This CDR3 is CSVEGFEGETQYF. For the CDR3, the DNA is TGCAGCGTTGAAGGGTTTGAGGGGGAGACCCAGTACTTC. The chain links TRBV29-1 to TRBJ2-5, with D tentatively TRBD1 or TRBD2 (5 bases each). The CDR3 is made up of 13 amino acids. Germline values: CDR1 SQVTM, CDR2 ANQGSEA. V was pared by 1 base and J by 5 bases, with 11 bases between.

The J gene is TRBJ1-4, the V gene TRBV19; a possible D gene is TRBD1 (5 bases). Germline-derived CDR1 and CDR2 are LNHDA and SQIVND (reference sequence). Trimming left V 2 bases short and J 0 bases short, with 13 bases between. The CDR3 length is 17 residues. CDR3 residues: CASSIRGPRTTNEKLFF. The CDR3 bases are TGTGCCAGTAGTATACGGGGACCTCGGACAACTAATGAAAAACTGTTTTTT.

CDR3 region: CASSKGQSSYEQYF. The CDR3 DNA reads as TGTGCCAGTAGCAAGGGACAGAGCTCCTACGAGCAGTACTTC. The chain links TRBV19 to TRBJ2-7; TRBD1 agrees at 7 bases. Trimming removed 6 bases from V and 0 bases from J; junction bases left unmatched: 5. Germline V gene lookup returns CDR1 LNHDA and CDR2 SQIVND (reference sequence). This CDR3 has 14 amino acids.

This chain uses TRBV9 with TRBJ2-5, with D perhaps TRBD1 (5 bases). Germline CDR1 and CDR2: SGDLS and YYNGEE. V dropped 0 bases and J dropped 2 bases, with 11 bases sitting between them. There are 15 residues in the CDR3. CDR3 sequence (DNA): TGTGCCAGCAGCGTAGCTAATAAGGGGCAAGAGACCCAGTACTTC. This sequence encodes CASSVANKGQETQYF.

This chain connects TRBV5-1 to TRBJ2-7; 7 bases align to TRBD1. There are 15 residues in the CDR3. CDR1 is SGHRS, CDR2 YFSETQ, per germline. V was pared by 5 bases and J by 2 bases, with 10 bases of the junction left unmatched. In DNA, the CDR3 is TGCGCCAGCAGTCGGGACAGCCGTCTTGCCTACGAGCAGTACTTC. This gives the protein CASSRDSRLAYEQYF.

This clone has just a few counts. The chain uses TRBV29-1 and TRBJ1-2; weak D call: TRBD1 (6 bases). Germline CDR1 reads SQVTM; CDR2 reads ANQGSEA. The CDR3 covers 12 residues. Trimming shortened V by 6 bases and J by 8 bases, and 16 bases separated the two germline ends. Here the CDR3 DNA reads TGCAGCGTGGTGGGGGCAGTCCCCGGCTACACCTTC. As protein: CSVVGAVPGYTF.

The count of this clone is one. This sequence joins TRBV5-1 and TRBJ1-2; 10 bases agree with TRBD1. Germline loops: CDR1 SGHRS, CDR2 YFSETQ. The CDR3 is made up of 16 amino acids. The J segment lost 4 bases and the V segment lost 4 bases, leaving 10 bases of the junction unmatched. The DNA for the CDR3 is TGCGCCAGCAGCACAGAGACAGGGGGCATTGTCTATGGCTACACCTTC. Protein sequence: CASSTETGGIVYGYTF.

The chain employs TRBV15 and TRBJ1-1; D unclear. V lost 3 bases and J 2 bases, leaving 7 bases between the germline ends. The CDR3 is made up of 13 amino acids. CDR1 and CDR2 (germline): LNHNV, YYDKDF (reference sequence). The CDR3 reads CATSSSGNTEAFF. The CDR3 bases are TGTGCCACCAGCAGCTCGGGAAACACTGAAGCTTTCTTT.

The chain combines TRBV7-8 with TRBJ1-1; D is possibly TRBD1 (5 bases). Trimming stripped 5 bases from V and 4 bases from J, with 23 bases between. Germline loops: CDR1 SGHVS, CDR2 FQNEAQ. The CDR3 totals 17 residues. CDR3 nucleotides: TGTGCCAGCAGCCCCAGAGCCCTACAGGTCAGGAGCACTGAAGCTTTCTTT. It translates to CASSPRALQVRSTEAFF.

The CDR3 loop reads CASGLGQTVQETQYF. The DNA of the CDR3 is TGTGCTAGTGGTTTGGGACAGACCGTCCAAGAGACCCAGTACTTC. The chain links TRBV12-5 to TRBJ2-5; TRBD1 is a possible D gene (5 bases). V lost 1 base to trimming and J lost 1 base, with 10 bases between them. This CDR3 is built from 15 residues. Germline V gene lookup returns CDR1 LGHNT and CDR2 FRNRAP.

The chain joins TRBV7-9 to TRBJ2-7; TRBD2 is a possible D gene (5 bases). V was clipped by 2 bases and J by 2 bases, with 10 bases between them. CDR1 and CDR2 from the germline V gene are SEHNR and FQNEAQ (reference sequence). CDR3 size: 14 residues. CDR3 region: CASSLSLAAYEQYF. For the CDR3, the DNA is TGTGCCAGCAGCTTAAGCCTAGCCGCCTACGAGCAGTACTTC.

The gene calls are TRBV9 and TRBJ2-3; 7 bases map to TRBD1. This CDR3 comprises 15 residues. The V gene's germline CDR1 is SGDLS and CDR2 YYNGEE. V lost 2 bases and J lost 1; bases outside the gene matches: 4. The chain's CDR3 is CASSVTGLGTDTQYF. DNA of the CDR3: TGTGCCAGCAGCGTGACAGGGCTAGGCACAGATACGCAGTATTTT.